The source of this T cell receptor (beta chain) is a study of T-cell memory formation after mild COVID-19. Using its own MiXCR run on the 5' RACE reads, TCRdb lists one record per CDR3 protein. Here the sample spans over 6,500 distinct CDR3 sequences, about a third being singletons. This clonotype was observed at least ten times. The target antigen is unknown. Study-wide points: CD4+ contracting clones lay mainly in CM and EM, CD8+ ones in EMRA. Clones that contracted from day 15 to 85 were balanced CD4/CD8, while later expanders leaned CD4+. There were some responding clones in pre-infection memory, which suggested that cross-reactive memory had joined.

Losses at the gene ends were 1 base for V and 8 bases for J; bases not matched to a gene: 10. The CDR3 length is 15 residues. From germline, CDR1 is MGHRA and CDR2 YSYEKL. The clonotype was recovered from an adult woman who had mild COVID-19 (a few samples of this study predate the infection). Cell type and time point are not known. Material: PBMCs or a T cell subset sorted from them (not recorded which). V usage is TRBV4-1 and J usage is TRBJ1-2; 7 bases are a match to TRBD1. The CDR3 region is CASSQGAGTALGYTF. The CDR3 nucleotides are TGCGCCAGCAGCCAAGGTGCTGGGACAGCGCTCGGCTACACCTTC.